This T cell receptor (beta chain) was captured in a study of shared clonotypes between healthy human individuals. Regarding the study as a whole: Sequencing depth was predicted to influence how clonotypes are shared among donors. What limited the represented genetic and exposure-history diversity was the small number of donors.

A split of CD4+ cells into CD45RA+ naive and CD45RA-negative memory subsets was performed. The CDR3 has 15 amino acids. The junction had 4 bases not matched to a gene; V was cut back by 2 bases and J by 0 bases. Germline V gene data show CDR1 as SGHRS and CDR2 as YFSETQ. As regards this clone: Its antigen is as yet unknown.

Authors' data handling: There were no quality scores in the junction-only immunoSEQ sequences, so filtering differed. Produced via immunoSEQ multiplex PCR; TCRdb's table is partial and in-frame only. V and J calls and clone size are those listed in that table; D and trimming were worked out from the DNA. The data show about 1.5 million clones, 95% to 97% seen once. The sequence was obtained from a man aged 30 to 45 in good health. Sequencing was carried out using naive CD4+ T cells sorted from blood. The subset here: CD45RA+ positively selected. This sequence joins TRBV5-1 and TRBJ1-1, with 7 bases fitting TRBD1. In DNA form, the CDR3 reads TGCGCCAGCAGCTTAGGGACAGCCGTGAACACTGAAGCTTTCTTT. Encoded protein: CASSLGTAVNTEAFF.